These 17 T cell receptor beta chains share one sample of origin, sequenced in a study of control samples from healthy donors and cancer patients. The table came from immunoSEQ multiplex PCR; TCRdb's copy has only in-frame clones and leaves some out. The sample has roughly 200,000 clones, 85% to 95% seen once. The sequenced sample consisted of blood. These receptors were collected from a man aged 18 to 29 in good health.

V gene TRBV10-1 combines with J gene TRBJ2-2, with 10 bases identical to TRBD1. This CDR3 is 14 amino acids long. V shed 6 bases and J 5 bases; nucleotides not matched to a gene: 3. In germline, CDR1 is WNHNN, CDR2 SYGVQD (reference sequence). In DNA, the CDR3 is TGCGCCAGCAGGGGGGACAGGGGTACCGGGGAGCTGTTTTTT. It yields the protein CASRGDRGTGELFF.

This clone was observed a single time. The chain carries TRBV28 and TRBJ1-4; 10 bases align to TRBD1. CDR1 MDHEN and CDR2 SYDVKM come from the germline V gene. V lost 5 bases, J lost 4 bases, and 7 bases stayed unmatched. CDR3 length equals 16 residues. This CDR3 reads CASSPGTGDYNEKLFF. CDR3 DNA sequence: TGTGCCAGCAGTCCTGGGACAGGGGACTATAATGAAAAACTGTTTTTT.

The chain carries TRBV2 and TRBJ1-5; D perhaps matches TRBD1 (6 bases). Germline loops: CDR1 SNHLY, CDR2 FYNNEI. The CDR3 loop spans 14 amino acids. V shed 6 bases and J shed 7 bases, with 16 bases lying between them. CDR3 region: CASSGGGREQPQHF. In DNA, the CDR3 is TGTGCCAGCAGCGGAGGGGGGAGAGAGCAGCCCCAGCATTTT.

The V gene is TRBV24-1, the J gene TRBJ2-7, with TRBD1 matching over 11 bases. With V trimmed by 4 bases and J by 6 bases, 7 bases remained unmatched. This CDR3 is 15 amino acids long. Germline CDR1 KGHDR, CDR2 SFDVKD. CDR3 sequence (DNA): TGTGCCACCAGTGACACCGGGACAGGGGGTCGCGAGCAGTACTTC. Translating gives CATSDTGTGGREQYF.

Of note for this clone: This sample includes further DNA sequences coding for the same CDR3. The chain combines TRBV10-3 with TRBJ1-2; no firm D call. This CDR3 is 14 amino acids long. Per the germline V gene, CDR1 is ENHRY and CDR2 is SYGVKD. V gave up 6 bases and J gave up 5 bases, with 16 bases separating them. The CDR3 loop is CAISDRPDAYGYTF. CDR3 nucleotides: TGTGCCATCAGCGATCGCCCCGACGCTTATGGCTACACCTTC.

This clone was seen just once. This chain joins TRBV2 and TRBJ2-7, with D possibly matching TRBD2 (6 bases). Germline assignment: CDR1 SNHLY and CDR2 FYNNEI. Trimming removed 8 bases at V and 4 bases at J, with 12 bases between. This CDR3 has 12 residues. The DNA of the CDR3 is TGTGCCAGCTCTATTGGGGGGTACGAGCAGTACTTC. It yields the protein CASSIGGYEQYF.

The chain uses TRBV5-1 and TRBJ2-6, with unresolved D. The germline V gene has CDR1 SGHRS and CDR2 YFSETQ. Trimming shortened V by 0 bases and J by 4 bases, and 8 bases separated the two germline ends. CDR3 length: 15 amino acids. CDR3 coding DNA: TGCGCCAGCAGCTTGGAGCTGGACGGGGCCAACGTCCTGACTTTC. This sequence encodes CASSLELDGANVLTF.

The CDR3: CASSQPTSGGDTGELFF. CDR3 nucleotide sequence: TGTGCCAGCAGCCAACCTACTAGCGGGGGGGACACCGGGGAGCTGTTTTTT. The chain couples TRBV3-1 (or the pseudogene TRBV3-2) to TRBJ2-2; 13 nucleotides align to TRBD2. Germline V gene data show CDR1 as LGHDT and CDR2 as YNNKEL (reference sequence). This CDR3 has 17 residues. The ends lost 2 bases at V and 3 bases at J; junction bases unmatched: 3.

This clone is a singleton in its sample. The chain joins TRBV5-6 to TRBJ2-7; D remains ambiguous. Germline V gives CDR1 SGHDT, CDR2 YYEEEE. The CDR3 runs 13 residues. The ends were cut back, 1 base at V and 3 bases at J, with 8 bases in the middle. The CDR3 DNA reads TGTGCCAGCAGCTTGCAGGCTAGCTACGAGCAGTACTTC. Amino acids: CASSLQASYEQYF.

The genes are TRBV5-1 and TRBJ2-7; a weak D match, TRBD2 (5 bases). The V and J ends lost 3 bases and 1 base respectively, with 8 bases between them. The CDR3 is 13 residues long. CDR1 and CDR2 from the germline V gene are SGHRS and YFSETQ. CDR3 region: CASSSDFSYEQYF. The DNA of the CDR3 is TGCGCCAGCAGCTCGGACTTTTCCTACGAGCAGTACTTC.

The genes are TRBV3-1 (or the pseudogene TRBV3-2) and TRBJ1-5, with D possibly TRBD1 on 5 matching bases. V lost 3 bases and J 7 bases, leaving 13 bases between the germline ends. Germline CDR1 is LGHDT and CDR2 is YNNKEL (reference sequence). CDR3 length: 14 residues. As DNA, the CDR3 is TGTGCCAGCAGCCAGGGGGGTGGCAGGCAGCCCCAGCATTTT. It is translated as CASSQGGGRQPQHF.

The V call is TRBV9, the J call TRBJ1-2; 12 bases agree with TRBD1. The V gene end was trimmed by 2 bases and the J gene end by 4 bases; junction bases not matched to a gene: 0. Germline values: CDR1 SGDLS, CDR2 YYNGEE. The CDR3 runs to 14 residues. The CDR3 is CASSVGQGAYGYTF. DNA for the CDR3: TGTGCCAGCAGCGTGGGACAGGGGGCCTATGGCTACACCTTC.

The chain is built from TRBV5-1 and TRBJ1-6; 9 bases match TRBD1. CDR3 length equals 15 residues. CDR1 and CDR2 from the germline V gene are SGHRS and YFSETQ. V dropped 4 bases and J dropped 10; count of bases not matched to a gene: 9. This CDR3 is CASSQGQGVWSPLHF. CDR3 coding DNA: TGCGCCAGCAGCCAGGGACAGGGAGTTTGGTCACCCCTCCACTTT.

The count of this clone is one. Other DNA sequences within the sample encode an identical CDR3. This chain's CDR3 is CASSVSGNTIYF. As DNA, the CDR3 is TGTGCCAGCAGTGTAAGTGGAAACACCATATATTTT. The chain has TRBV2 and TRBJ1-3, with D hard to call. V was pared by 4 bases and J by 3 bases, with 4 bases between. Per germline, CDR1 SNHLY and CDR2 FYNNEI. This CDR3 has 12 residues.

This clone was observed once. The chain uses TRBV20-1 and TRBJ1-2, with 8 bases that match TRBD1. The CDR3 sequence is 15 residues long. The V gene end was trimmed by 3 bases and the J gene end by 5 bases; junction bases not matched to a gene: 11. CDR1 and CDR2 from the germline V gene are DFQATT and SNEGSKA (reference sequence). In DNA, the CDR3 is TGCAGTGCTAGTCCGGCAGGGGGCTTAGGATATGGCTACACCTTC. This translates into CSASPAGGLGYGYTF.

The rearrangement joins TRBV4-1 to TRBJ2-3, with 8 positions matching TRBD1. CDR1 and CDR2 (germline): MGHRA, YSYEKL. The CDR3 spans 16 residues. After removal of 2 bases from V and 7 bases from J, the junction contained 11 bases not matched to a gene. CDR3 sequence (DNA): TGCGCCAGCAGCCAAAAACTTATTCAGGGGGCGAATACGCAGTATTTT. It encodes CASSQKLIQGANTQYF.

The V call is TRBV5-1, the J call TRBJ2-1, with D unclear. The germline V gene has CDR1 SGHRS and CDR2 YFSETQ. The CDR3 runs to 13 residues. The ends were cut back, 4 bases at V and 5 bases at J, with 10 bases in the middle. In DNA form, the CDR3 reads TGCGCCAGCAGCCCCGACACGAACAATGAGCAGTTCTTC. As protein: CASSPDTNNEQFF. Full variable domain (rest looked up from reference TRBV5-1 and TRBJ2-1): KAGVTQTPRYLIKTRGQQVTLSCSPISGHRSVSWYQQTPGQGLQFLFEYFSETQRNKGNFPGRFSGRQFSNSRSEMNVSTLELGDSALYLCASSPDTNNEQFFGPGTRLTVL.